Below, 8 T cell receptor beta chains from the same sample are listed, as sequenced in a study of CD8 T cells in Susac syndrome. An amount of RNA that ranged from roughly 0.5 to 1 ug was reverse transcribed with random hexamers. Using its own MiXCR run on the immunoSEQ multiplex PCR reads, TCRdb lists one record per CDR3 protein. The table records approximately 190,000 distinct CDR3 sequences, roughly 94% of them present only once. Sequenced: CD8+ T cells from PBMCs. The receptors stem from a human donor with Susac syndrome.

The count of this clonotype is one. This chain links TRBV20-1 with TRBJ2-3, with unresolved D. CDR3 length: 14 amino acids. Germline CDR1 is DFQATT and CDR2 is SNEGSKA (reference sequence). Deletions cut 1 base from V and 0 bases from J, with 8 bases between. The DNA of the CDR3 is TGCAGTGCTAGAGGGGGAACGAGCACAGATACGCAGTATTTT. This codes for CSARGGTSTDTQYF.

The V call is TRBV18, the J call TRBJ1-1; D is uncertain. The CDR3 covers 15 residues. Trimming stripped 2 bases from V and 0 bases from J, with 10 bases between. Germline CDR1 reads KGHSH; CDR2 reads LQKENI. The chain's CDR3 is CASSPVVSMNTEAFF. The CDR3, as DNA: TGTGCCAGCTCACCAGTAGTCAGCATGAACACTGAAGCTTTCTTT.

The chain recombines TRBV20-1 with TRBJ1-2; 8 bases agree with TRBD1. CDR1 is DFQATT and CDR2 is SNEGSKA in the germline V gene (reference sequence). Trimming took 0 bases from V and 1 from J; bases not matched to a gene: 10. This CDR3 has 17 amino acids. The CDR3 reads CSARDRDRGGGNYGYTF. Here the CDR3 DNA reads TGCAGTGCTAGAGATCGTGACAGGGGAGGAGGTAACTATGGCTACACCTTC.

The genes are TRBV20-1 and TRBJ2-1; 8 nucleotides agree with TRBD2. The CDR3 is 16 amino acids. Germline CDR1 reads DFQATT; CDR2 reads SNEGSKA (reference sequence). Trimming took 6 bases from V and 4 from J; bases not matched to a gene: 14. The CDR3 bases are TGCAGTGCCAGGATATTGCGGGAGGAAATTTACAATGAGCAGTTCTTC. The encoded protein is CSARILREEIYNEQFF.

V usage is TRBV9 and J usage is TRBJ2-1, with a tentative D call TRBD2 (6 bases). Germline lookup yields CDR1 SGDLS and CDR2 YYNGEE. Trimming removed 3 bases from V and 6 bases from J, with 19 bases in between. CDR3 length equals 16 residues. CDR3 amino acids: CASSGPGLLLGNEQFF. The CDR3 coding sequence is TGTGCCAGCAGCGGACCGGGACTTCTTCTTGGCAATGAGCAGTTCTTC. Looking up the rest from reference TRBV9 and TRBJ2-1 gives the full variable domain: DSGVTQTPKHLITATGQRVTLRCSPRSGDLSVYWYQQSLDQGLQFLIQYYNGEERAKGNILERFSAQQFPDLHSELNLSSLELGDSALYFCASSGPGLLLGNEQFFGPGTRLTVL.

The chain has TRBV7-4 and TRBJ2-1, with no clear D. CDR1 and CDR2 from the germline V gene are SGHVT and SQSDAQ. V was cut by 5 bases and J by 8 bases, with 13 bases left in between. This CDR3 comprises 13 residues. For the CDR3, the DNA is TGTGCCAGCAGCAGGCCCAGTTTCGATGAGCAGTTCTTC. It encodes CASSRPSFDEQFF.

The table lists this clonotype with a count of one. The rearrangement uses TRBV7-3 and TRBJ1-2; perhaps TRBD1 as D (6 bases). In germline, CDR1 is SGHTA, CDR2 FQGTGA. V lost 5 bases, J lost 4 bases, and 20 bases lay in between. The CDR3 has 16 residues. For the CDR3, the DNA is TGTGCCAGCAGCCCCACCACTAGGGGGTATGGCTATGGCTACACCTTC. Its translation is CASSPTTRGYGYGYTF.

The chain has TRBV6-2 or TRBV6-3 and TRBJ1-2; unclear D gene. Trimming cost V 6 bases and J 6 bases, with 23 bases left between them. CDR1 and CDR2 (germline): MNHEY, SVGEGT. The CDR3 has 16 amino acids. CDR3 nucleotide sequence: TGTGCCAGCAGCCGACCGTCCCTACTGGGGAGTGATGGCTACACCTTC. Translation: CASSRPSLLGSDGYTF.